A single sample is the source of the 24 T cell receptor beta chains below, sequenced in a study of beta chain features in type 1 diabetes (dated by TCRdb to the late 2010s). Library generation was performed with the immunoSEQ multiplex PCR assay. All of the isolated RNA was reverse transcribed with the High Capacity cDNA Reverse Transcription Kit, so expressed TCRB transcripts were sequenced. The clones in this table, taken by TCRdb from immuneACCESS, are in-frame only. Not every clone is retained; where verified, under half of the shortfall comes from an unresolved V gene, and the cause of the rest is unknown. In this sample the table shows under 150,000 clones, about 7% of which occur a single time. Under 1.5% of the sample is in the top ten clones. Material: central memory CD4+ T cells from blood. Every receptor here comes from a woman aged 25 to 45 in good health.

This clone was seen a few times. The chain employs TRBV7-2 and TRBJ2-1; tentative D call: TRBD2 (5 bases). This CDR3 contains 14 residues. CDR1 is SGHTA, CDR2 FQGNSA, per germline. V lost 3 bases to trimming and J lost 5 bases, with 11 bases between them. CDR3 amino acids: CASSFKLTNNEQFF. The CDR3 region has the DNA TGTGCCAGCAGCTTTAAACTGACTAACAATGAGCAGTTCTTC.

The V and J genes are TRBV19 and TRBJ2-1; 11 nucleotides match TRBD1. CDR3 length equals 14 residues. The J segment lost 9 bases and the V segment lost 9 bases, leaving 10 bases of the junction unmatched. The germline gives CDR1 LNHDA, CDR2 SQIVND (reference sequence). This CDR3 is CASRHGTGGGEQFF. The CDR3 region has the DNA TGTGCCAGCCGACACGGGACAGGGGGTGGTGAGCAGTTCTTC. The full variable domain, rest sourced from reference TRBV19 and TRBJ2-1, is DGGITQSPKYLFRKEGQNVTLSCEQNLNHDAMYWYRQDPGQGLRLIYYSQIVNDFQKGDIAEGYSVSREKKESFPLTVTSAQKNPTAFYLCASRHGTGGGEQFFGPGTRLTVL.

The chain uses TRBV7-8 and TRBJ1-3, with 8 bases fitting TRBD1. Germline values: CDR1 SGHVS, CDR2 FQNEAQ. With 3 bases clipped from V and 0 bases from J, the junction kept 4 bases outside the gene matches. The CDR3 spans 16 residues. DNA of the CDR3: TGTGCCAGCAGCTTCGGACAGGGCAGCTCTGGAAACACCATATATTTT. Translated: CASSFGQGSSGNTIYF.

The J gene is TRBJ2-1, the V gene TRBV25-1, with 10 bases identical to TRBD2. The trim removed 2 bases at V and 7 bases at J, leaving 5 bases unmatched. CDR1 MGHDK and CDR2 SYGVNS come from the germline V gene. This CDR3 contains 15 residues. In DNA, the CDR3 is TGTGCCAGCAGTGAAGATTTTAGCGGGAGGAATGAGCAGTTCTTC. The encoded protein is CASSEDFSGRNEQFF.

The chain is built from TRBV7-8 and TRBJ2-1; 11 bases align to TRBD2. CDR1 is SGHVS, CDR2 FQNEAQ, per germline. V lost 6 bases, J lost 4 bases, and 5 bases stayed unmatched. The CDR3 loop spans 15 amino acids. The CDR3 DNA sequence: TGTGCCAGCAGGGTGGGGACTAGCGGATACAATGAGCAGTTCTTC. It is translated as CASRVGTSGYNEQFF.

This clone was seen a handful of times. CDR3 loop: CASSRTGGGMDEQYF. The CDR3 DNA is TGTGCCAGCAGCCGAACAGGGGGCGGAATGGACGAGCAGTACTTC. The chain couples TRBV28 to TRBJ2-5; 9 bases are a match to TRBD1. The end of the DNA aligns better with TRBJ2-7, so the J call may be wrong. The germline CDR1 and CDR2 sequences are MDHEN and SYDVKM. The CDR3 covers 15 residues.

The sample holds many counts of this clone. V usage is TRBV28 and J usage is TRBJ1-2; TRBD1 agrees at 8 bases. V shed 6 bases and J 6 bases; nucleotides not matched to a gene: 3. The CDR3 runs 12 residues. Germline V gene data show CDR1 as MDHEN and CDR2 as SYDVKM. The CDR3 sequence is CASRADRDGYTF. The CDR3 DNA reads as TGTGCCAGCAGAGCGGACAGGGATGGCTACACCTTC.

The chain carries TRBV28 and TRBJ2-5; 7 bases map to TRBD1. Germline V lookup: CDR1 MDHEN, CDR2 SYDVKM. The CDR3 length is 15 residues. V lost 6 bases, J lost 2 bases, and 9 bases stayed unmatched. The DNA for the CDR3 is TGTGCCAGCAGCCTCGGGACAGCCACACAAGAGACCCAGTACTTC. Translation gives CASSLGTATQETQYF.

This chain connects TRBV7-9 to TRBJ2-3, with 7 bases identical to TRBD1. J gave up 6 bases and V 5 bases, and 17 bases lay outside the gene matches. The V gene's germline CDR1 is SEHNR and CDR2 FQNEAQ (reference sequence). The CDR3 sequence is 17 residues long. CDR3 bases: TGTGCCAGCAGCCAGCAAGCCGGGACAGCCCGTCGGGATACGCAGTATTTT. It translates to CASSQQAGTARRDTQYF. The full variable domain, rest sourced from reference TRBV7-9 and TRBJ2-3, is DTGVSQNPRHKITKRGQNVTFRCDPISEHNRLYWYRQTLGQGPEFLTYFQNEAQLEKSRLLSDRFSAERPKGSFSTLEIQRTEQGDSAMYLCASSQQAGTARRDTQYFGPGTRLTVL.

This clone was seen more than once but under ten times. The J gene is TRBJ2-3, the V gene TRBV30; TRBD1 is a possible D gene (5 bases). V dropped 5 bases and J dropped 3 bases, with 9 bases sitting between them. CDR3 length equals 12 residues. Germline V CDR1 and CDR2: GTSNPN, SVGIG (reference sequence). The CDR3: CAWEKGTDTQYF. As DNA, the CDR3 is TGTGCCTGGGAGAAGGGGACAGATACGCAGTATTTT.

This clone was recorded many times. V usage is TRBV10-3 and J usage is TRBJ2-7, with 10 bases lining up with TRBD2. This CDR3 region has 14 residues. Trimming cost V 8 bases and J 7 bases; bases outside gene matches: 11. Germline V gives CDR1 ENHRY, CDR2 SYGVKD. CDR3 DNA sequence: TGTGCCATCCGTCCAACTAGCGGGGCCGCGGAGCAGTACTTC. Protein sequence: CAIRPTSGAAEQYF.

The CDR3 is CASSPKTGSFTYEQYF. As DNA, the CDR3 is TGTGCCAGCAGCCCCAAGACAGGGTCCTTTACCTACGAGCAGTACTTC. The chain recombines TRBV11-1 with TRBJ2-7; 7 positions agree with TRBD1. The CDR3 sequence is 16 residues long. V shed 5 bases, J shed 2 bases, and the junction held 12 bases outside the gene matches. Germline V CDR1 and CDR2: SGHAT, FQDESV (reference sequence). Using reference TRBV11-1 and TRBJ2-7 for the parts outside the CDR3, the full variable domain is EAEVAQSPRYKITEKSQAVAFWCDPISGHATLYWYRQILGQGPELLVQFQDESVVDDSQLPKDRFSAERLKGVDSTLKIQPAELGDSAMYLCASSPKTGSFTYEQYFGPGTRLTVT.

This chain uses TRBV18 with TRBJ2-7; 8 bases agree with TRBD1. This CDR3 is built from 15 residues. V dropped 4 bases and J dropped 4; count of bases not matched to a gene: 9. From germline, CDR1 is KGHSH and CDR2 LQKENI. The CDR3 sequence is CASSLGQGGVYEQYF. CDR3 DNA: TGTGCCAGCTCACTAGGACAGGGAGGAGTTTACGAGCAGTACTTC.

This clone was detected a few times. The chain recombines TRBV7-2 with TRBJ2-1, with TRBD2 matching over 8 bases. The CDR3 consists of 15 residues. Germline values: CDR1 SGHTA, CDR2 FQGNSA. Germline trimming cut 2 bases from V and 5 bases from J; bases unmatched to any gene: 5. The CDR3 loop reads CASSLLAGQDNEQFF. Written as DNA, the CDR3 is TGTGCCAGCAGCTTACTAGCGGGTCAAGACAATGAGCAGTTCTTC.

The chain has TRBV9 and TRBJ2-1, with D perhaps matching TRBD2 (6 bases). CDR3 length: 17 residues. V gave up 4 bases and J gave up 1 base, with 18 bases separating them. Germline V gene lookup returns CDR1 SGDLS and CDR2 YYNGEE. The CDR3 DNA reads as TGTGCCAGCAGCACCCAGGGAGCTAGCGATTCCTACAATGAGCAGTTCTTC. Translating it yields CASSTQGASDSYNEQFF.

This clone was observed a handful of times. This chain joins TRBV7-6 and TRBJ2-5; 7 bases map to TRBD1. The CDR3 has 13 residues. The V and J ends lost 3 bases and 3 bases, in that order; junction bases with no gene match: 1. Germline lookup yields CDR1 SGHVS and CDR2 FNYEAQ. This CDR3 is CASSFDREETQYF. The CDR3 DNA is TGTGCCAGCAGCTTCGACAGGGAAGAGACCCAGTACTTC.

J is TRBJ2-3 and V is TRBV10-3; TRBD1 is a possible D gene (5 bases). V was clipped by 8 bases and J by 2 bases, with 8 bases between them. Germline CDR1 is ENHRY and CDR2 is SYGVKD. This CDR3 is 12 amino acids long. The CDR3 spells CAIQDNTDTQYF. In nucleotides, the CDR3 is TGTGCCATCCAGGACAACACAGATACGCAGTATTTT.

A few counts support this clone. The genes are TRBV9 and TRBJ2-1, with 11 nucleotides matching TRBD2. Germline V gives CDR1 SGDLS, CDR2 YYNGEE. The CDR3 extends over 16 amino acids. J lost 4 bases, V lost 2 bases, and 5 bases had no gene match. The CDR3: CASSVGTSGLYNEQFF. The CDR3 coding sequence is TGTGCCAGCAGCGTGGGGACTAGCGGACTGTACAATGAGCAGTTCTTC.

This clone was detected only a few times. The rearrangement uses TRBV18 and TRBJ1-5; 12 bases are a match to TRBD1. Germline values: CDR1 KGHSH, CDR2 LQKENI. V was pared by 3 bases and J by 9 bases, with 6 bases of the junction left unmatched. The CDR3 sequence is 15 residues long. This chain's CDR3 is CASSPPGTGGWPQHF. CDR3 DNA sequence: TGTGCCAGCTCACCGCCCGGGACAGGGGGCTGGCCCCAGCATTTT.

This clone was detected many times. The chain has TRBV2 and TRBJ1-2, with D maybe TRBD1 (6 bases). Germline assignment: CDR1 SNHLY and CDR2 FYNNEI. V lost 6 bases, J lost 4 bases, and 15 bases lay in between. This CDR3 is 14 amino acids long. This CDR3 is CASRATGTSYGYTF. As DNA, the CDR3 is TGTGCCAGCAGAGCTACCGGGACAAGCTATGGCTACACCTTC.

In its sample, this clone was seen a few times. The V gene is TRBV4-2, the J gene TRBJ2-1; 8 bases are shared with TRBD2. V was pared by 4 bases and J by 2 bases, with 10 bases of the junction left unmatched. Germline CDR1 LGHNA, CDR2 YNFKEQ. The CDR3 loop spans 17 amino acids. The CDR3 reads CASSPGDSGTTYNEQFF. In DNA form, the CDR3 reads TGTGCCAGCAGCCCTGGCGATAGCGGGACCACCTACAATGAGCAGTTCTTC.

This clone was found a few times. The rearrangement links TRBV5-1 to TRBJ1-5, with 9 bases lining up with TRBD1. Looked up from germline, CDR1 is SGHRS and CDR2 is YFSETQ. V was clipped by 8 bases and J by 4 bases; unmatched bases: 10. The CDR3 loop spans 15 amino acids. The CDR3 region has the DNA TGCGCCAGACAGGAAGGACAGGGGACTAATCAGCCCCAGCATTTT. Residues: CARQEGQGTNQPQHF.

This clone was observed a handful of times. The CDR3 DNA reads TGTGCCAGCAGCTTACTAGCGGGAGACAAAGATGAGCAGTTCTTC. Amino acid sequence: CASSLLAGDKDEQFF. The J gene is TRBJ2-1, the V gene TRBV7-9; 10 bases line up with TRBD2. In germline, CDR1 is SEHNR, CDR2 FQNEAQ (reference sequence). The J segment lost 8 bases and the V segment lost 2 bases, leaving 6 bases of the junction unmatched. The CDR3 is 15 amino acids.

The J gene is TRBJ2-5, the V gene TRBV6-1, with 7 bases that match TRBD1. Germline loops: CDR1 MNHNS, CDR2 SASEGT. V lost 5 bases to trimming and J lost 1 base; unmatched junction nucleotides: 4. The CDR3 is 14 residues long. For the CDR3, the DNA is TGTGCCAGCAGTTCGGGACAGATCCAAGAGACCCAGTACTTC. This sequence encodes CASSSGQIQETQYF.